Below, 22 T cell receptor beta chains from the same sample are listed, as sequenced in a study of blood T cell repertoires in COVID-19. Generated by immunoSEQ multiplex PCR, the TCRdb table keeps only in-frame clones and is missing some. In the table there are 140,000 to 150,000 clones, roughly 89% of which are singletons. What was sequenced was peripheral blood. The receptors were gathered from a human donor in a cohort sampled during active COVID-19.

This clone has only one observation. The gene calls are TRBV27 and TRBJ1-2; unclear D gene. Trimming removed 6 bases at V and 5 bases at J, with 10 bases between. CDR1 MNHEY and CDR2 SMNVEV come from the germline V gene (reference sequence). The CDR3 is 12 residues long. This chain's CDR3 is CASSGNGYGYTF. The DNA for the CDR3 is TGTGCCAGCAGCGGGAATGGGTATGGCTACACCTTC.

The chain employs TRBV5-1 and TRBJ2-3; D perhaps matches TRBD1 (7 bases). Germline CDR1 is SGHRS and CDR2 is YFSETQ. V dropped 3 bases and J dropped 3 bases, with 14 bases sitting between them. The CDR3 sequence is 15 residues long. CDR3 in amino acids: CASSWGPGGTDTQYF. The CDR3 region has the DNA TGCGCCAGCAGCTGGGGGCCAGGGGGGACAGATACGCAGTATTTT.

This CDR3 is CASGRRGVNTGELFF. The CDR3 region has the DNA TGTGCCAGCGGTCGGCGGGGGGTCAACACCGGGGAGCTGTTTTTT. The V and J genes are TRBV3-1 (or the pseudogene TRBV3-2) and TRBJ2-2; 8 bases match TRBD2. The CDR3 contains 15 residues. Germline CDR1 reads LGHDT; CDR2 reads YNNKEL (reference sequence). V lost 8 bases to trimming and J lost 2 bases; unmatched junction nucleotides: 7.

The V call is TRBV19, the J call TRBJ1-1; 7 nucleotides line up with TRBD1. CDR1 LNHDA and CDR2 SQIVND come from the germline V gene (reference sequence). This CDR3 has 14 residues. Trimming at V came to 5 bases and at J to 0 bases, leaving 3 bases not matched to a gene. CDR3 DNA: TGTGCCAGTAGTCCCAGGGGGGTGAACACTGAAGCTTTCTTT. Protein sequence: CASSPRGVNTEAFF.

The gene calls are TRBV6-1 and TRBJ2-7; TRBD2 is a possible D gene (6 bases). CDR1 is MNHNS and CDR2 is SASEGT in the germline V gene. Trimming removed 2 bases at V and 2 bases at J, with 10 bases between. The CDR3 loop spans 14 amino acids. The CDR3 nucleotides are TGTGCCAGCAGTGAAATAGGGGAGGCCTACGAGCAGTACTTC. Residues: CASSEIGEAYEQYF.

The chain is built from TRBV19 and TRBJ1-1; no clear D. From germline, CDR1 is LNHDA and CDR2 SQIVND (reference sequence). Trimming removed 6 bases from V and 5 bases from J, with 13 bases in between. The CDR3 loop spans 13 amino acids. Here the CDR3 reads CASRGVGRTEAFF. In nucleotides, the CDR3 is TGTGCCAGTAGGGGAGTGGGAAGGACTGAAGCTTTCTTT.

The genes are TRBV3-1 (or the pseudogene TRBV3-2) and TRBJ2-3, with 9 bases identical to TRBD2. Germline V gene lookup returns CDR1 LGHDT and CDR2 YNNKEL (reference sequence). After removal of 2 bases from V and 4 bases from J, the junction contained 4 bases not matched to a gene. This CDR3 region has 15 residues. In nucleotides, the CDR3 is TGTGCCAGCAGCCAACTAGCGGGGATTGCAGATACGCAGTATTTT. It encodes CASSQLAGIADTQYF.

The chain combines TRBV7-6 with TRBJ2-3; 7 bases are a match to TRBD1. CDR3 length: 16 residues. Germline V gene lookup returns CDR1 SGHVS and CDR2 FNYEAQ. V lost 5 bases, J lost 1 base, and 9 bases stayed unmatched. CDR3 sequence (DNA): TGTGCCAGCAGCGGCACCTACAGGGGCGGCACAGATACGCAGTATTTT. It translates to CASSGTYRGGTDTQYF.

V usage is TRBV19 and J usage is TRBJ1-3; D possibly corresponds to TRBD1 (5 bases). The CDR3 is 17 amino acids. V gave up 3 bases and J gave up 4 bases, with 19 bases separating them. Germline V gene data show CDR1 as LNHDA and CDR2 as SQIVND (reference sequence). The CDR3 DNA sequence: TGTGCCAGTAGTATTTCATGGAGCGGGGGAATGGGAAACACCATATATTTT. Its translation is CASSISWSGGMGNTIYF.

This clone was observed once. This chain links TRBV7-2 with TRBJ1-1; 11 bases align to TRBD1. With V trimmed by 0 bases and J by 1 base, 1 base remained unmatched. There are 16 residues in the CDR3. CDR1 and CDR2 (germline): SGHTA, FQGNSA. CDR3 coding DNA: TGTGCCAGCAGCTTAGCCGGACAGGGGGCGAACACTGAAGCTTTCTTT. This codes for CASSLAGQGANTEAFF.

This clone was recorded once. This chain joins TRBV13 and TRBJ1-4; D remains unclear. The CDR3 consists of 12 residues. V shed 4 bases and J shed 10 bases, with 10 bases lying between them. The germline V gene has CDR1 PRHDT and CDR2 FYEKMQ (reference sequence). In DNA form, the CDR3 reads TGTGCCAGCAGCTCCTCAGAGGGAAAACTGTTTTTT. Its translation: CASSSSEGKLFF. Full variable domain (remainder filled in from reference TRBV13 and TRBJ1-4): AAGVIQSPRHLIKEKRETATLKCYPIPRHDTVYWYQQGPGQDPQFLISFYEKMQSDKGSIPDRFSAQQFSDYHSELNMSSLELGDSALYFCASSSSEGKLFFGSGTQLSVL.

The chain is built from TRBV27 and TRBJ2-7, with 8 bases lining up with TRBD2. The CDR3 contains 16 residues. CDR1 and CDR2 (germline): MNHEY, SMNVEV (reference sequence). J gave up 2 bases and V 5 bases, and 11 bases lay outside the gene matches. CDR3 residues: CASSPSGGEATYEQYF. CDR3 DNA: TGTGCCAGCAGTCCGTCGGGGGGGGAGGCTACCTACGAGCAGTACTTC.

V is TRBV3-1 (or the pseudogene TRBV3-2) and J is TRBJ2-5, with D possibly TRBD2 on 6 matching bases. This CDR3 is built from 13 residues. Germline lookup yields CDR1 LGHDT and CDR2 YNNKEL (reference sequence). Trimming left V 4 bases short and J 5 bases short, with 11 bases between. CDR3 bases: TGTGCCAGCAGCCGGAGGGGCTCGGAGACCCAGTACTTC. Residues: CASSRRGSETQYF.

The V gene is TRBV27, the J gene TRBJ1-1; D is unclear. Trimming pared 2 bases from V and 8 bases from J, leaving 12 bases between. CDR1 is MNHEY, CDR2 SMNVEV, per germline (reference sequence). CDR3 length: 13 amino acids. The CDR3 DNA follows: TGTGCCAGCAGTTTACGTCCCCCCTCGGAAGCTTTCTTT. This gives the protein CASSLRPPSEAFF.

This clone was found many times. The V gene is TRBV5-1, the J gene TRBJ1-1; tentatively, D is TRBD1 (6 bases). Germline loops: CDR1 SGHRS, CDR2 YFSETQ. The germline V and J ends were trimmed by 2 bases and 4 bases, with 12 bases remaining between them. The CDR3 spans 14 residues. CDR3 amino acids: CASSLEQGSTEAFF. CDR3 in DNA: TGCGCCAGCAGCTTAGAGCAGGGGAGCACTGAAGCTTTCTTT.

This chain connects TRBV5-4 to TRBJ1-2; 12 positions match TRBD1. Trimming removed 4 bases from V and 6 bases from J; junction bases left unmatched: 10. Germline lookup yields CDR1 SGHNT and CDR2 YYREEE (reference sequence). This CDR3 is built from 16 residues. The CDR3 region has the DNA TGTGCCAGCAGCATACCTCCGGGACAGGGGGCTCATGGCTACACCTTC. Translated, it gives CASSIPPGQGAHGYTF.

The chain joins TRBV19 to TRBJ1-5, with D possibly matching TRBD1 (5 bases). Germline V gives CDR1 LNHDA, CDR2 SQIVND (reference sequence). The V end was cut by 1 base, the J end by 0 bases, with 13 bases between. The CDR3 is made up of 17 amino acids. CDR3 region: CASSIGGGALSNQPQHF. The CDR3 DNA sequence: TGTGCCAGTAGTATAGGAGGAGGGGCCCTTAGCAATCAGCCCCAGCATTTT.

The CDR3 nucleotides are TGTGCCAGCAGTTCAGGGGGTACCGGGGAGCTGTTTTTT. Protein product: CASSSGGTGELFF. The chain uses TRBV6-5 and TRBJ2-2; 7 bases are a match to TRBD1. Germline V gene lookup returns CDR1 MNHEY and CDR2 SVGAGI. The trim removed 4 bases at V and 5 bases at J, leaving 1 base unmatched. The CDR3 length is 13 residues.

The V gene is TRBV7-9, the J gene TRBJ1-1, with D possibly being TRBD1 (5 bases). CDR3 length: 13 amino acids. V shed 0 bases and J shed 5 bases, with 7 bases lying between them. Germline CDR1 is SEHNR and CDR2 is FQNEAQ (reference sequence). CDR3 nucleotide sequence: TGTGCCAGCAGCTTAGCGGAGGGGACTGAAGCTTTCTTT. It encodes CASSLAEGTEAFF.

V and J are TRBV6-1 and TRBJ2-1, with TRBD1 as a possible D gene (6 bases). CDR1 is MNHNS, CDR2 SASEGT, per germline. Deletions cut 0 bases from V and 1 base from J, with 7 bases between. The CDR3 is 15 amino acids. CDR3 sequence (DNA): TGTGCCAGCAGTGAAGCGCAGGGGTCCTACAATGAGCAGTTCTTC. Protein sequence: CASSEAQGSYNEQFF.

The chain uses TRBV5-1 and TRBJ2-4, with D perhaps matching TRBD1 (5 bases). Germline CDR1 is SGHRS and CDR2 is YFSETQ. The CDR3 is made up of 15 amino acids. Trimming removed 5 bases at V and 3 bases at J, with 15 bases between. CDR3 nucleotides: TGCGCCAGCAGAAGCAGGGATTCGGTCAAAAACATTCAGTACTTC. This sequence encodes CASRSRDSVKNIQYF.

J is TRBJ2-1 and V is TRBV9; a weak D match, TRBD1 (5 bases). With 2 bases removed from V and 7 bases from J, the gap between germline ends came to 16 bases. The germline V gene encodes CDR1 SGDLS and CDR2 YYNGEE. The CDR3 covers 15 residues. The CDR3, as DNA: TGTGCCAGCAGCGTCACAGGAACTTTCGGGAATGAGCAGTTCTTC. It yields the protein CASSVTGTFGNEQFF.